A single sample is the source of the 25 T cell receptor beta chains below, sequenced in a study of blood T cell repertoires in COVID-19. TCRdb keeps only in-frame clones here, not all; method: immunoSEQ multiplex PCR. The table shows around 310,000 clones, with 85% to 90% occurring only once. The sample consisted of peripheral blood. The receptors derive from a woman in her forties or fifties with active or convalescent COVID-19.

The rearrangement links TRBV2 to TRBJ1-3; TRBD1 is a possible D gene (5 bases). V lost 6 bases, J lost 1 base, and 10 bases lay in between. From germline, CDR1 is SNHLY and CDR2 FYNNEI. This CDR3 contains 14 residues. The CDR3 loop reads CASRGTRSGNTIYF. DNA for the CDR3: TGTGCCAGCAGGGGGACTAGGTCTGGAAACACCATATATTTT.

The genes are TRBV6-6 and TRBJ1-3; TRBD1 is a possible D gene (5 bases). Trimming removed 5 bases from V and 0 bases from J, with 17 bases in between. Germline V gene lookup returns CDR1 MNHNY and CDR2 SVGAGI (reference sequence). The CDR3 contains 17 residues. CDR3 amino acids: CASSRPGLGGSGNTIYF. CDR3 nucleotides: TGTGCCAGCAGTCGCCCCGGTTTGGGGGGCTCTGGAAACACCATATATTTT.

This clone was picked up one time. This chain joins TRBV4-2 and TRBJ1-3, with a tentative D call TRBD1 (5 bases). The CDR3 is 16 amino acids. Trimming cost V 2 bases and J 4 bases, with 15 bases left between them. The germline V gene has CDR1 LGHNA and CDR2 YNFKEQ. This CDR3 reads CASSQTGVSVGNTIYF. In nucleotides, the CDR3 is TGTGCCAGCAGCCAAACGGGGGTATCGGTGGGAAACACCATATATTTT.

The rearrangement uses TRBV5-1 and TRBJ2-1, with D maybe TRBD2 (5 bases). Germline V lookup: CDR1 SGHRS, CDR2 YFSETQ. This CDR3 comprises 15 residues. V lost 0 bases to trimming and J lost 0 bases, with 7 bases between them. The CDR3: CASSLGTGSYNEQFF. The CDR3 nucleotides are TGCGCCAGCAGCTTGGGGACTGGCTCCTACAATGAGCAGTTCTTC.

The chain recombines TRBV21-1 with TRBJ2-7; TRBD2, the table's D call, lacks a check against the DNA. TRBV21-1 is given as a pseudogene. CDR3 length: 14 residues. The chain's CDR3 is CASSKGGGGCEQYF. The CDR3, as DNA: TGTGCCAGCAGCAAAGGGGGAGGGGGATGCGAGCAGTACTTC.

This chain uses TRBV11-3 with TRBJ2-2, with D possibly matching TRBD2 (6 bases). CDR3 length: 13 residues. Germline V gene sequence: CDR1 SGHNT, CDR2 YENEEA. V was clipped by 2 bases and J by 10 bases, with 11 bases between them. As DNA, the CDR3 is TGTGCCAGCAGCTTAACGGGAGTGGTGGAGCTGTTTTTT. Its protein is CASSLTGVVELFF.

The rearrangement links TRBV7-2 to TRBJ1-1; D is unclear. Trimming shortened V by 2 bases and J by 3 bases, and 10 bases separated the two germline ends. The CDR3 length is 14 residues. CDR1 is SGHTA, CDR2 FQGNSA, per germline. The CDR3 DNA is TGTGCCAGCAGCTTAAGCACGGGAGACACTGAAGCTTTCTTT. Translated, it gives CASSLSTGDTEAFF. Supplemented by reference TRBV7-2 and TRBJ1-1, the full variable domain reads GAGVSQSPSNKVTEKGKDVELRCDPISGHTALYWYRQSLGQGLEFLIYFQGNSAPDKSGLPSDRFSAERTGGSVSTLTIQRTQQEDSAVYLCASSLSTGDTEAFFGQGTRLTVV.

The V gene is TRBV5-8, the J gene TRBJ2-2; possible D gene TRBD2, 6 bases. The CDR3 spans 15 residues. Germline CDR1 reads SGHTS; CDR2 reads YDEGEE. The V gene lost 4 bases and the J gene lost 7 bases, with 17 bases spanning the gap. The chain's CDR3 is CASSQRASWRGELFF. The CDR3, as DNA: TGTGCCAGCAGCCAGCGGGCCTCATGGCGCGGGGAGCTGTTTTTT.

The V call is TRBV5-1, the J call TRBJ2-1; 11 bases are shared with TRBD2. The junction had 6 bases not matched to a gene; V was cut back by 0 bases and J by 7 bases. Germline lookup yields CDR1 SGHRS and CDR2 YFSETQ. The CDR3 sequence is 16 residues long. The CDR3 is CASSLGPSGGLNEQFF. CDR3 nucleotide sequence: TGCGCCAGCAGCTTGGGGCCTAGCGGGGGGTTAAATGAGCAGTTCTTC.

The J gene is TRBJ1-6, the V gene TRBV27, with TRBD1 identical over 8 bases. Germline trimming cut 3 bases from V and 7 bases from J; bases unmatched to any gene: 2. The CDR3 is 14 amino acids. Looked up from germline, CDR1 is MNHEY and CDR2 is SMNVEV (reference sequence). CDR3 amino acids: CASSFGQGNSPLHF. For the CDR3, the DNA is TGTGCCAGCAGTTTTGGACAGGGAAATTCACCCCTCCACTTT.

This clone was counted between two and nine times. V usage is TRBV5-4 and J usage is TRBJ2-3; 9 nucleotides align to TRBD2. After removal of 0 bases from V and 3 bases from J, the junction contained 8 bases not matched to a gene. The germline V gene encodes CDR1 SGHNT and CDR2 YYREEE (reference sequence). The CDR3 has 17 residues. The CDR3, as DNA: TGTGCCAGCAGCTTGGCCACCTCGACTAGCGGAACAGATACGCAGTATTTT. Its protein product is CASSLATSTSGTDTQYF.

The V call is TRBV7-9, the J call TRBJ2-1, with 12 bases identical to TRBD2. V was pared by 5 bases and J by 9 bases, with 8 bases of the junction left unmatched. CDR1 is SEHNR and CDR2 is FQNEAQ in the germline V gene (reference sequence). The CDR3 is 15 amino acids. The DNA of the CDR3 is TGTGCCAGCAGCCCCTGGACTAGCGGGAAGGGTGAGCAGTTCTTC. Protein: CASSPWTSGKGEQFF.

The CDR3 nucleotides read TGTGCCAGTAGTAGGAGGGAAAACGAGCAGTACTTC. Amino acids: CASSRRENEQYF. The rearrangement links TRBV19 to TRBJ2-7, with D perhaps matching TRBD2 (6 bases). The CDR3 loop spans 12 amino acids. From germline, CDR1 is LNHDA and CDR2 SQIVND (reference sequence). Deletions cut 4 bases from V and 5 bases from J, with 9 bases between.

This sequence joins TRBV11-2 and TRBJ2-1; 11 bases agree with TRBD2. CDR3 length: 15 amino acids. Looked up from germline, CDR1 is SGHAT and CDR2 is FQNNGV. The V and J ends lost 5 bases and 5 bases, in that order; junction bases with no gene match: 5. CDR3 coding DNA: TGTGCCAGCAGCGCGGGACTAGCGGATCACAATGAGCAGTTCTTC. It yields the protein CASSAGLADHNEQFF.

The chain has TRBV29-1 and TRBJ2-6; D might be TRBD2 (6 bases). The CDR3 contains 15 residues. CDR1 SQVTM and CDR2 ANQGSEA come from the germline V gene. The V gene lost 4 bases and the J gene lost 2 bases, with 12 bases spanning the gap. The DNA for the CDR3 is TGCAGCGTTGGCTCGGCGGGAACTGGGGCCAACGTCCTGACTTTC. Its protein product is CSVGSAGTGANVLTF.

The chain recombines TRBV10-3 with TRBJ2-5; 9 nucleotides match TRBD1. V shed 4 bases and J 4 bases; nucleotides not matched to a gene: 4. The CDR3 is 14 residues long. From germline, CDR1 is ENHRY and CDR2 SYGVKD. CDR3 residues: CAISGTGGGETQYF. CDR3 in DNA: TGTGCCATCAGTGGAACAGGGGGCGGAGAGACCCAGTACTTC.

This clone has just one count. This sequence joins TRBV15 and TRBJ1-1, with 8 bases matching TRBD1. V was pared by 1 base and J by 0 bases, with 7 bases of the junction left unmatched. CDR3 size: 17 residues. Germline V gives CDR1 LNHNV, CDR2 YYDKDF (reference sequence). This CDR3 is CATSRGQGIGLNTEAFF. As DNA, the CDR3 is TGTGCCACCAGCAGAGGACAGGGGATTGGGTTGAACACTGAAGCTTTCTTT.

Only a few counts were recorded for this clone. The gene calls are TRBV28 and TRBJ2-7, with 9 bases that match TRBD1. This CDR3 is built from 15 residues. Germline trimming cut 10 bases from V and 1 base from J; bases unmatched to any gene: 11. In germline, CDR1 is MDHEN, CDR2 SYDVKM. CDR3: CATSLPGQGSYEQYF. The CDR3 DNA reads TGTGCCACTTCACTACCGGGACAGGGATCCTACGAGCAGTACTTC.

The chain joins TRBV6-5 to TRBJ2-2; D gene uncertain. Trimming removed 7 bases from V and 2 bases from J, with 11 bases in between. Germline CDR1 is MNHEY and CDR2 is SVGAGI. This CDR3 spans 14 amino acids. Written as DNA, the CDR3 is TGTGCCAGCAAGTTGCAGGCTAACACCGGGGAGCTGTTTTTT. Translation: CASKLQANTGELFF.

The V gene is TRBV19, the J gene TRBJ1-1, with D perhaps TRBD1 (6 bases). V lost 1 base and J 5 bases, leaving 11 bases between the germline ends. The CDR3 totals 14 residues. CDR1 is LNHDA, CDR2 SQIVND, per germline (reference sequence). In nucleotides, the CDR3 is TGTGCCAGTAGTATAGTCCCAGGGGTGACTGAAGCTTTCTTT. Translating gives CASSIVPGVTEAFF.

The chain links TRBV7-8 to TRBJ2-7, with 7 bases that match TRBD1. Trimming removed 4 bases from V and 1 base from J; junction bases left unmatched: 1. The CDR3 is 13 residues long. Germline assignment: CDR1 SGHVS and CDR2 FQNEAQ. In DNA form, the CDR3 reads TGTGCCAGCAGCTCGACAGGGTCCTACGAGCAGTACTTC. Protein product: CASSSTGSYEQYF.

This chain joins TRBV4-3 and TRBJ1-2; 8 bases line up with TRBD1. The germline V gene encodes CDR1 LGHNA and CDR2 YSLEER. The CDR3 extends over 17 amino acids. V gave up 0 bases and J gave up 7 bases; unmatched junction bases: 13. DNA for the CDR3: TGCGCCAGCAGCCAAGACGCAATAACAGGGGGTAAGCGTGGCTACACCTTC. This codes for CASSQDAITGGKRGYTF.

CDR3 nucleotides: TGCAGTGCTAGTTATGCGGGACCATACAATGAGCAGTTCTTC. Its protein product is CSASYAGPYNEQFF. This chain joins TRBV20-1 and TRBJ2-1, with TRBD2 as a possible D gene (6 bases). Between the trimmed V and J ends, which lost 3 bases and 4 bases, there was a span of 13 bases. Germline V gene data show CDR1 as DFQATT and CDR2 as SNEGSKA (reference sequence). CDR3 length: 14 residues.

V gene TRBV29-1 combines with J gene TRBJ1-2, with D possibly matching TRBD1 (5 bases). The CDR3 consists of 12 residues. V dropped 6 bases and J dropped 6 bases, with 14 bases sitting between them. Germline values: CDR1 SQVTM, CDR2 ANQGSEA. The chain's CDR3 is CSVLDSSHGYTF. The CDR3 DNA is TGCAGCGTCCTCGACAGCTCCCATGGCTACACCTTC.

The chain couples TRBV18 to TRBJ2-3; D gene ambiguous. The CDR3 is 14 amino acids. The V end lost 2 bases, the J end lost 2 bases, and 8 bases lay between the germline ends. Germline V gene data show CDR1 as KGHSH and CDR2 as LQKENI. CDR3 DNA sequence: TGTGCCAGCTCACCATTGAGAAACACAGATACGCAGTATTTT. It is translated as CASSPLRNTDTQYF.